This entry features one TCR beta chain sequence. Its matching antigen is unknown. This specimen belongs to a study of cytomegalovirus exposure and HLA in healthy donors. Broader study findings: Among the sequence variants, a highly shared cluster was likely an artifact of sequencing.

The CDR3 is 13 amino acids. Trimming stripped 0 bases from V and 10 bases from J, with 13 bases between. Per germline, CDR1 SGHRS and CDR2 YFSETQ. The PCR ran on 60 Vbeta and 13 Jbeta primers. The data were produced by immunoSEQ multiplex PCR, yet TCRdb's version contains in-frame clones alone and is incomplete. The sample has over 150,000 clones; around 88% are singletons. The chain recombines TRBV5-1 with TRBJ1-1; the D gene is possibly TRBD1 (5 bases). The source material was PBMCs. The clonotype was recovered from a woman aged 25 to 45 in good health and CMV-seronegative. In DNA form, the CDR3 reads TGCGCCAGCAGCTTGGGACAGCCCGGGGGAGCTTTCTTT. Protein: CASSLGQPGGAFF.